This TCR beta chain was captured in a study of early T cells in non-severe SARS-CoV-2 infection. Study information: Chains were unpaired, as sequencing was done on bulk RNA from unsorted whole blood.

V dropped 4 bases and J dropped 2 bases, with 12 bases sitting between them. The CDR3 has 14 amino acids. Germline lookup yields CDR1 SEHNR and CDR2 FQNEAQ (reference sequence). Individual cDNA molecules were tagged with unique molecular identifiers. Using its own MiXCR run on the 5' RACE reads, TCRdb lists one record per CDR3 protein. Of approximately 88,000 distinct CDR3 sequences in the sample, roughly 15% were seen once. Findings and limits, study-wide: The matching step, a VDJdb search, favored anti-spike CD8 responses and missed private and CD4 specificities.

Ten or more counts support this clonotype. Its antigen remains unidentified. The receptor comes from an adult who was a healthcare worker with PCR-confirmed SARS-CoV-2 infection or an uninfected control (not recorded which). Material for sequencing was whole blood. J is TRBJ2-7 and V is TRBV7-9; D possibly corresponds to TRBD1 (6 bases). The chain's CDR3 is CASSYTGIAYEQYF. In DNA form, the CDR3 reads TGTGCCAGCAGCTACACAGGGATTGCCTACGAGCAGTACTTC.